The source of this T cell receptor (beta chain) is a study of blood T cell repertoires in COVID-19. Note on this clone: At one end, the junction sequence differs from germline, possibly due to a read error. The sample holds other DNA sequences that translate to the same CDR3.

The CDR3 consists of 12 residues. Here immunoSEQ multiplex PCR was the method, and the copy in TCRdb shows in-frame clones only, minus some. The sample records about 160,000 clones, around 90% being singletons. Sequencing input: peripheral blood. This rearrangement joins TRBV12-3 or TRBV12-4 to TRBJ1-2; D gene uncertain. The receptor's source is a man aged 18 to 35 with acute or convalescent COVID-19. The CDR3 spells CASITDTYGYTF. The CDR3 nucleotides read TGCGCCAGCATTACAGACACCTATGGCTACACCTTC.